The 16 T cell receptor beta chains in this list originate from one sample, sequenced in a study of vaccination and CD4 T cells after COVID-19. This sample's treatment: approximately 9-day PBMC culture with coronavirus spike peptide pools or control peptides (ViraFEST assay). No antigen has been identified for these receptors. Once obtained from cultured CD4+ T cells, the DNA was sequenced using the Oncomine TCR Beta short-read assay. Each CDR3 protein gets one entry after TCRdb re-called the PCR reads with MiXCR. Of about 16,000 distinct CDR3 sequences listed, roughly three fifths are singletons. Source material: CD4+ T cells from blood, cultured in vitro. These receptors were obtained from a human donor who had recovered from COVID-19.

In DNA, the CDR3 is TGTGCTAGTGGTCCTCCAAACACAGATACGCAGTATTTT. Translating it yields CASGPPNTDTQYF. This chain connects TRBV12-5 to TRBJ2-3; D gene ambiguous. V lost 5 bases and J 2 bases, leaving 8 bases between the germline ends. The germline V gene encodes CDR1 LGHNT and CDR2 FRNRAP. CDR3 length equals 13 residues.

The CDR3 DNA reads as TGTGCCAGCAGCTCGAGGGGTTTGGCAGGGAGGAAAGAGACCCAGTACTTC. Its protein is CASSSRGLAGRKETQYF. The rearrangement joins TRBV11-3 to TRBJ2-5; TRBD2 might be the D (6 bases). Trimming stripped 4 bases from V and 3 bases from J, with 21 bases between. CDR3 length: 17 residues. Germline V gene data show CDR1 as SGHNT and CDR2 as YENEEA.

This clonotype was counted between two and nine times. This rearrangement joins TRBV6-5 to TRBJ1-2; D call uncertain. The germline CDR1 and CDR2 sequences are MNHEY and SVGAGI. There are 14 residues in the CDR3. V was cut by 0 bases and J by 3 bases, with 8 bases left in between. The CDR3 is CASSYSGGHYGYTF. The DNA for the CDR3 is TGTGCCAGCAGTTACTCGGGCGGACACTATGGCTACACCTTC.

Only a few counts were recorded for this clonotype. This chain links TRBV7-6 with TRBJ2-1, with D perhaps assigned TRBD1 or TRBD2 (6 bases each). Looked up from germline, CDR1 is SGHVS and CDR2 is FNYEAQ. CDR3 length: 13 amino acids. Trimming stripped 2 bases from V and 8 bases from J, with 10 bases between. CDR3 sequence reads: CASSLKGGDEQFF. The CDR3 DNA is TGTGCCAGCAGCTTAAAGGGGGGCGATGAGCAGTTCTTC.

The chain has TRBV6-2 or TRBV6-3 and TRBJ2-3; 9 bases map to TRBD2. Germline V gene lookup returns CDR1 MNHEY and CDR2 SVGEGT. The CDR3 runs to 17 residues. After removal of 7 bases from V and 0 bases from J, the junction contained 11 bases not matched to a gene. The CDR3 coding sequence is TGTGCCAGCATCAACCGCAGCGGGAGGAGGAGCACAGATACGCAGTATTTT. Amino acids: CASINRSGRRSTDTQYF.

This rearrangement joins TRBV7-2 to TRBJ1-2; D is ambiguous. The ends were cut back, 1 base at V and 5 bases at J, with 8 bases in the middle. Germline V gene sequence: CDR1 SGHTA, CDR2 FQGNSA. The CDR3 loop spans 13 amino acids. The CDR3 sequence: CASSLDGDYGYTF. The CDR3 DNA reads TGTGCCAGCAGCTTAGATGGGGATTATGGCTACACCTTC.

The gene calls are TRBV28 and TRBJ2-3, with 16 positions matching TRBD2. Germline CDR1 MDHEN, CDR2 SYDVKM. The CDR3 totals 18 residues. V gave up 6 bases and J gave up 2 bases; unmatched junction bases: 8. The CDR3 coding sequence is TGTGCCAGCAGAAAACCCGGGACTAGCGGGGGGGTCACAGATACGCAGTATTTT. Translation: CASRKPGTSGGVTDTQYF. Filled out from reference TRBV28 and TRBJ2-3, the complete variable domain reads DVKVTQSSRYLVKRTGEKVFLECVQDMDHENMFWYRQDPGLGLRLIYFSYDVKMKEKGDIPEGYSVSREKKERFSLILESASTNQTSMYLCASRKPGTSGGVTDTQYFGPGTRLTVL.

This chain uses TRBV19 with TRBJ1-1, with 9 bases lining up with TRBD1. The CDR3 runs 16 residues. V lost 5 bases and J lost 1; bases outside the gene matches: 8. Germline CDR1 and CDR2: LNHDA and SQIVND (reference sequence). The CDR3 sequence: CASSPGQGWWNTEAFF. CDR3 DNA sequence: TGTGCCAGTAGTCCCGGACAGGGGTGGTGGAACACTGAAGCTTTCTTT.

This clonotype turned up a few times. V is TRBV20-1 and J is TRBJ1-2; perhaps TRBD1 as D (6 bases). The CDR3 is made up of 16 amino acids. The V gene's germline CDR1 is DFQATT and CDR2 SNEGSKA (reference sequence). V shed 0 bases and J shed 2 bases, with 16 bases lying between them. CDR3 in amino acids: CSARDHWGGPNYGYTF. The DNA of the CDR3 is TGCAGTGCTAGAGATCATTGGGGGGGCCCCAACTATGGCTACACCTTC.

The chain couples TRBV7-2 to TRBJ1-1; D is perhaps TRBD1 (6 bases). Germline assignment: CDR1 SGHTA and CDR2 FQGNSA. This CDR3 is built from 14 residues. Trimming removed 11 bases from V and 4 bases from J, with 20 bases in between. The CDR3 nucleotides are TGTGCCGGCGGTTCTGGGGGGGCAGGCACTGAAGCTTTCTTT. Protein sequence: CAGGSGGAGTEAFF.

This clonotype was observed a single time. This rearrangement joins TRBV7-2 to TRBJ1-5, with a weak D call TRBD1 (6 bases). Germline V gene data show CDR1 as SGHTA and CDR2 as FQGNSA. This CDR3 contains 14 residues. Trimming removed 5 bases at V and 7 bases at J, with 15 bases between. The CDR3 loop reads CASSPPGTKQPQHF. The CDR3, as DNA: TGTGCCAGCAGCCCCCCCGGGACAAAGCAGCCCCAGCATTTT. Full variable domain (remainder filled in from reference TRBV7-2 and TRBJ1-5): GAGVSQSPSNKVTEKGKDVELRCDPISGHTALYWYRQSLGQGLEFLIYFQGNSAPDKSGLPSDRFSAERTGGSVSTLTIQRTQQEDSAVYLCASSPPGTKQPQHFGDGTRLSIL.

This clonotype was seen more than once but under ten times. The chain combines TRBV6-1 with TRBJ1-2, with D possibly TRBD1 on 6 matching bases. The V end was cut by 6 bases, the J end by 8 bases, with 16 bases between. The CDR3 is 13 residues long. CDR1 and CDR2 (germline): MNHNS, SASEGT. CDR3 amino acids: CASRMTGPFGYTF. The CDR3 DNA sequence: TGTGCCAGCAGAATGACAGGTCCTTTCGGCTACACCTTC.

The genes are TRBV20-1 and TRBJ2-1; 11 bases line up with TRBD2. Germline loops: CDR1 DFQATT, CDR2 SNEGSKA (reference sequence). With 6 bases clipped from V and 4 bases from J, the junction kept 11 bases outside the gene matches. The CDR3 spans 16 residues. The CDR3: CSAYTLAGDYYNEQFF. The CDR3 region has the DNA TGCAGTGCGTACACACTAGCGGGGGACTATTACAATGAGCAGTTCTTC.

The rearrangement uses TRBV28 and TRBJ2-3, with 9 bases matching TRBD1. Germline CDR1 and CDR2: MDHEN and SYDVKM. The CDR3 has 16 amino acids. V gave up 6 bases and J gave up 0 bases; unmatched junction bases: 7. CDR3 nucleotide sequence: TGTGCCAGCAGCCAACCGGGACAGGGAAGCACAGATACGCAGTATTTT. This translates into CASSQPGQGSTDTQYF.

V gene TRBV6-1 combines with J gene TRBJ1-5; maybe TRBD1 (6 bases). The CDR3 contains 16 residues. CDR1 and CDR2 from the germline V gene are MNHNS and SASEGT. Trimming removed 0 bases from V and 6 bases from J, with 15 bases in between. CDR3 DNA sequence: TGTGCCAGCAGTGAAGCGGTCAGTATACAGGGTCAGCCCCAGCATTTT. It yields the protein CASSEAVSIQGQPQHF.

The CDR3 DNA is TGCGCCAGCAGCCGCCCGGGCGGGAGCCGAAGGGTGAACACTGAAGCTTTCTTT. Amino acid sequence: CASSRPGGSRRVNTEAFF. The chain couples TRBV4-1 to TRBJ1-1; no firm D call. V lost 4 bases to trimming and J lost 0 bases, with 21 bases between them. Germline V gene sequence: CDR1 MGHRA, CDR2 YSYEKL. This CDR3 has 18 residues.